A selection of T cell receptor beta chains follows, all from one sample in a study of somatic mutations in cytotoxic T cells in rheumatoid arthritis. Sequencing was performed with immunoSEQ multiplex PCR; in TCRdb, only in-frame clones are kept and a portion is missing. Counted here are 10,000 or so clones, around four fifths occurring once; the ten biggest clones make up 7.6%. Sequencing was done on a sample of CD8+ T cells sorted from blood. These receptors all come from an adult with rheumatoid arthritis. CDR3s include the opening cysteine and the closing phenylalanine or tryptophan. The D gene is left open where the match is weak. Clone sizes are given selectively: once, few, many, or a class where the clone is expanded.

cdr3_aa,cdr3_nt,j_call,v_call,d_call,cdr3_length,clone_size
CASSPESSARRTQYF,TGTGCCAGCAGCCCAGAGAGTAGCGCGCGGAGGACGCAGTATTTT,TRBJ2-3,TRBV7-8,.,15,.
CATSRLAKETQYF,TGTGCCACCAGCAGACTTGCTAAAGAGACCCAGTACTTC,TRBJ2-5,TRBV15,.,13,.
CASSDLTSDNTGELFF,TGTGCCAGCAGTGACCTTACTAGCGATAACACCGGGGAGCTGTTTTTT,TRBJ2-2,TRBV2,TRBD2,16,.
CSASQGEGYTF,TGCAGTGCTAGTCAGGGGGAGGGCTACACCTTC,TRBJ1-2,TRBV20-1,TRBD1,11,.
CASQSSYNEQFF,TGTGCCAGCCAGAGCTCCTACAATGAGCAGTTCTTC,TRBJ2-1,TRBV7-6,.,12,.
CASRGSESGRQTGELFF,TGTGCCAGCAGAGGGTCGGAAAGCGGGAGACAAACCGGGGAGCTGTTTTTT,TRBJ2-2,TRBV9,TRBD2,17,once
CASSDRDTGELFF,TGTGCCAGCAGTGATCGAGACACCGGGGAGCTGTTTTTT,TRBJ2-2,TRBV2,.,13,.
CASSPTGGQGYHGYTF,TGTGCCAGCAGCCCCACGGGTGGGCAGGGTTATCATGGCTACACCTTC,TRBJ1-2,TRBV9,.,16,.
CASSLESGPSSGNTIYF,TGTGCCAGCAGCTTAGAATCTGGGCCCAGCTCTGGAAACACCATATATTTT,TRBJ1-3,TRBV11-2,.,17,.
CASSRGLDSPLHF,TGTGCCAGCAGCAGAGGGTTGGATTCACCCCTCCACTTT,TRBJ1-6,TRBV6-6,.,13,.
CASSASRTSGNTIYF,TGTGCCAGCAGCGCCAGTAGGACCTCTGGAAACACCATATATTTT,TRBJ1-3,TRBV7-6,.,15,once
CASSLGAPYPYTF,TGTGCCAGCAGCTTAGGGGCTCCCTATCCCTACACCTTC,TRBJ1-2,TRBV7-8,.,13,.
CASSSRELGVDTQYF,TGCGCCAGCAGTTCGAGGGAGTTAGGAGTAGATACGCAGTATTTT,TRBJ2-3,TRBV10-1,.,15,.
CASSPRAFWTQYF,TGTGCCAGTAGTCCGCGGGCTTTTTGGACCCAGTACTTC,TRBJ2-5,TRBV19,.,13,.
CASSFNNYRVPGELFF,TGTGCCAGCAGTTTTAATAATTACAGGGTACCCGGGGAGCTGTTTTTT,TRBJ2-2,TRBV6-5,.,16,.
CASSFGTGRHEQYF,TGTGCCAGCAGCTTCGGGACAGGGAGACACGAGCAGTACTTC,TRBJ2-7,TRBV13,TRBD1,14,.
CASSQVARRAQSEQFF,TGCGCCAGCAGCCAAGTCGCCCGCCGGGCACAAAGTGAGCAGTTCTTC,TRBJ2-1,TRBV4-1,.,16,.
CASSSGLINTGELFF,TGTGCCAGCAGCTCCGGACTGATCAACACCGGGGAGCTGTTTTTT,TRBJ2-2,TRBV13,.,15,.
CASSLRTGVSSYNEQFF,TGTGCCAGCAGCTTGAGGACAGGGGTTAGCTCCTACAATGAGCAGTTCTTC,TRBJ2-1,TRBV7-6,TRBD1,17,.
CASSLGQLQETQYF,TGTGCCAGCAGCTTAGGACAGTTACAAGAGACCCAGTACTTC,TRBJ2-5,TRBV7-6,.,14,.
CASSPQGHEQFF,TGTGCCAGCAGCCCACAGGGCCATGAGCAGTTCTTC,TRBJ2-1,TRBV7-3,.,12,.
CASSQGDTEAFF,TGTGCCAGCAGCCAAGGGGACACTGAAGCTTTCTTT,TRBJ1-1,TRBV5-5,.,12,few
CASSLSQGAGEQYF,TGTGCCAGCAGCTTGAGTCAGGGGGCCGGCGAGCAGTACTTC,TRBJ2-7,TRBV5-4,TRBD1,14,.
CASNPGGGTDTQYF,TGCGCCAGCAACCCCGGGGGAGGCACAGATACGCAGTATTTT,TRBJ2-3,TRBV4-1,.,14,.
CASSETTGPHYGYTF,TGTGCCAGCAGTGAAACCACAGGCCCTCACTATGGCTACACCTTC,TRBJ1-2,TRBV6-1,.,15,.
CASSANRGPDNEQFF,TGTGCCAGCAGTGCGAACCGGGGCCCAGACAATGAGCAGTTCTTC,TRBJ2-1,TRBV2,.,15,.
CASSPGPLGVGYTF,TGTGCCAGCAGTCCCGGACCACTAGGGGTTGGCTACACCTTC,TRBJ1-2,TRBV27,.,14,.
CASSTAPGQGASEAFF,TGTGCCAGTAGTACCGCTCCGGGACAGGGGGCGTCGGAAGCTTTCTTT,TRBJ1-1,TRBV19,TRBD1,16,.
CASSLNRGEREQFF,TGTGCCAGCAGCCTAAACAGGGGGGAAAGGGAGCAGTTCTTC,TRBJ2-1,TRBV6-4,TRBD1,14,.